This T cell receptor beta chain comes out of a study of blood T cell repertoires in COVID-19. Study as a whole: The samples span acute and convalescent COVID-19 from the United States, Italy and Spain.

Enrollment of patients from Seattle took place during active infection, with longitudinal follow-up. The CDR3 loop spans 14 amino acids. V was shortened by 1 base and J by 3 bases, with 7 bases between the two germline ends. Germline CDR1 reads LGHDT; CDR2 reads YNNKEL (reference sequence). This clone was seen once. In the original processing: Amplification of reference gene primers provided the estimated nucleated cell counts. This table comes from immunoSEQ multiplex PCR, and its TCRdb copy is limited to in-frame clones, with some not included. D and trimming come from the DNA, and the V and J calls and clone size come from that table. The table lists roughly 230,000 clones, around 90% of them singletons.

Material: peripheral blood. The sequence derives from a woman aged 60-75 years with COVID-19, enrolled during active disease. The chain carries TRBV3-1 (or the pseudogene TRBV3-2) and TRBJ1-5; D not resolved. As DNA, the CDR3 is TGTGCCAGCAGCCAAGCCGGGTTCAATCAGCCCCAGCATTTT. Protein: CASSQAGFNQPQHF.